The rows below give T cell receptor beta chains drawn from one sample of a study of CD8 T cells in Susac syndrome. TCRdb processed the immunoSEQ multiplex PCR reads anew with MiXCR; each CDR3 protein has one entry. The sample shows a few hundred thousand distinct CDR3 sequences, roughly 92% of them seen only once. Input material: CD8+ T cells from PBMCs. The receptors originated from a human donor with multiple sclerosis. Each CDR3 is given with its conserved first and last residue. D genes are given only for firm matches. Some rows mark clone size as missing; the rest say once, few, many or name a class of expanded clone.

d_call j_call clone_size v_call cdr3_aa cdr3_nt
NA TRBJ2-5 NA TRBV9 CASSVASQGGETQYF TGTGCCAGCAGCGTAGCTAGTCAAGGGGGGGAGACCCAGTACTTC
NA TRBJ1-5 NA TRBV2 CASSEVQRNQPQHF TGTGCCAGTTCTGAGGTCCAGAGAAATCAGCCCCAGCATTTT
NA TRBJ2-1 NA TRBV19 CASSIAGPVDNEQFF TGTGCCAGTAGTATAGCCGGCCCCGTCGACAATGAGCAGTTCTTC
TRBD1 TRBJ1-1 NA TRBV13 CASSYRDRGTEAFF TGTGCCAGCAGCTACCGGGACAGGGGCACTGAAGCTTTCTTT
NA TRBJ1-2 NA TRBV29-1 CSVEGQEYGYTF TGCAGCGTTGAGGGACAAGAGTATGGCTACACCTTC
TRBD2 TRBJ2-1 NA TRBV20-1 CSARDWGSGVGQFF TGCAGTGCTAGAGATTGGGGTAGCGGGGTTGGGCAGTTCTTC
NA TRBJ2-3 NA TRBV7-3 CASSLLGGTSTDTQYF TGTGCCAGCAGCTTACTCGGGGGAACCTCGACAGATACGCAGTATTTT
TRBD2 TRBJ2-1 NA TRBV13 CASSKGLAGEEQFF TGTGCCAGCAGCAAAGGACTAGCGGGAGAAGAGCAGTTCTTC
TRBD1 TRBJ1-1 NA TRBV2 CASSEADRLNTEAFF TGTGCCAGCAGTGAAGCGGACAGGTTGAACACTGAAGCTTTCTTT
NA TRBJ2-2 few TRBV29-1 CSVVQNTGELFF TGCAGCGTTGTACAGAACACCGGGGAGCTGTTTTTT
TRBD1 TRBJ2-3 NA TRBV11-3 CASSFRLTGHTDTQYF TGTGCCAGCAGCTTTAGGTTGACAGGGCACACAGATACGCAGTATTTT
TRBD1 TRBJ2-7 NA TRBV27 CASSSTQGASNEQYF TGTGCCAGCAGTTCAACACAGGGGGCGAGTAACGAGCAGTACTTC
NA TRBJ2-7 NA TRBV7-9 CASSSERVRNEQYF TGTGCCAGCAGCTCCGAGAGGGTCAGGAACGAGCAGTACTTC
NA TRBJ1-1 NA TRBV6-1 CASRDTEVFF TGTGCCAGTCGGGACACTGAAGTTTTCTTT
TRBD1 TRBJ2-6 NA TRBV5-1 CASSRPPGQGEGLSGANVLTF TGCGCCAGCAGTCGACCCCCGGGACAGGGGGAGGGACTCTCTGGGGCCAACGTCCTGACTTTC
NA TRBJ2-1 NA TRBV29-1 CSAGEGDEQFF TGCAGCGCCGGAGAGGGCGATGAGCAGTTCTTC
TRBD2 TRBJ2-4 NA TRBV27 CASKGLAGVEAKNIQYF TGTGCCAGTAAGGGACTAGCGGGAGTTGAGGCCAAAAACATTCAGTACTTC
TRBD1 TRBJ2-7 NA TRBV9 CASSPLTGSYEQYF TGTGCCAGCAGCCCCCTGACAGGGAGCTACGAGCAGTACTTC
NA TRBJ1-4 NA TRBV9 CASSVETAPNEKLFF TGTGCCAGCAGCGTAGAGACGGCCCCTAATGAAAAACTGTTTTTT
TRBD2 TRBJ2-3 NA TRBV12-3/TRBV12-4 CASSNLLAGGTTDTQYF TGTGCCAGCAGCAACCTCCTAGCGGGAGGAACCACAGATACGCAGTATTTT
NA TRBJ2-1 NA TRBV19 CASKSGEEQFF TGTGCCAGTAAGTCGGGGGAAGAGCAGTTCTTC
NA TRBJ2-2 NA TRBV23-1 CASKKPTPGELFF TGCGCCAGCAAAAAACCAACACCCGGGGAGCTGTTTTTT
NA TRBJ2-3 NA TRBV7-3 CASSLTGTLTDTQYF TGTGCCAGCAGCTTAACCGGGACTCTCACAGATACGCAGTATTTT
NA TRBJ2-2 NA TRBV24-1 CATCRGKTSYDTGELFF TGTGCCACCTGCCGGGGGAAAACTAGCTATGACACCGGGGAGCTGTTTTTT
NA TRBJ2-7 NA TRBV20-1 CSAPGRATYEQYF TGCAGTGCTCCGGGCAGGGCCACCTACGAGCAGTACTTC
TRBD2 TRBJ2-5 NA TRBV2 CATLPGLQETQYF TGTGCCACCCTCCCGGGACTACAAGAGACCCAGTACTTC
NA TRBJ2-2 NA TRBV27 CASSLFVTGELFF TGTGCCAGCAGTTTATTTGTCACCGGGGAGCTGTTTTTT
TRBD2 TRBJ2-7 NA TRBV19 CASSKGLAGMYEQYF TGTGCCAGTAGCAAGGGACTAGCGGGGATGTACGAGCAGTACTTC